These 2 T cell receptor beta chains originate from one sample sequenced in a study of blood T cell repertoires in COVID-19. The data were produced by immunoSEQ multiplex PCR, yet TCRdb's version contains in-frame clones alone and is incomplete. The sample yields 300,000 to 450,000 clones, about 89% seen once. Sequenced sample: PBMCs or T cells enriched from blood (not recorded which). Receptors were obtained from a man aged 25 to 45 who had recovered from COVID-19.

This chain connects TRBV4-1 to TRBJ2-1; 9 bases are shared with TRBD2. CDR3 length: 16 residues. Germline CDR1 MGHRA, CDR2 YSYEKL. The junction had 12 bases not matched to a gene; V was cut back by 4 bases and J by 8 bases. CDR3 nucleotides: TGCGCCAGCAGCCCCCCATGGGCGGGGGGGCGCGATGAGCAGTTCTTC. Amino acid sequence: CASSPPWAGGRDEQFF.

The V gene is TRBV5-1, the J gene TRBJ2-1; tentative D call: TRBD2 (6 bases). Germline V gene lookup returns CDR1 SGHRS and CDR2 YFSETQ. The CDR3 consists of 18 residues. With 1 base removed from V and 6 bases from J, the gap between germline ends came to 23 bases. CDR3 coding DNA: TGCGCCAGCAGCTTGAACGTTAACGCACCGGGAGTCGCCAATGAGCAGTTCTTC. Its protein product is CASSLNVNAPGVANEQFF.